The text below deals with one TCR beta chain. This entry comes from a study of shared clonotypes between healthy human individuals. Looking at the study overall: Per donor, three plates held CD4 naive cells, three held CD4 memory, two held CD8 naive and one held CD8 memory.

V trimming: 4 bases; J trimming: 2 bases; junction bases outside the gene matches: 15. Germline assignment: CDR1 SNHLY and CDR2 FYNNEI. CDR3 length: 18 residues. Clones were sequenced by immunoSEQ multiplex PCR, and TCRdb holds only the in-frame ones, with some missing. Among about 1 million clones listed, approximately 80% were seen once. Sequencing used memory CD4+ T cells from PBMCs. Subset given: CD45RA-negative fraction. The chain recombines TRBV2 with TRBJ2-3; 7 positions match TRBD2. This sequence originates from a man younger than 35 in good health. Some clones in this sample may be carry-over from other donors' samples. Here the CDR3 reads CASSGNPGRALATDTQYF. CDR3 in DNA: TGTGCCAGCAGTGGAAACCCTGGGAGGGCCCTGGCCACAGATACGCAGTATTTT.